Detailed here is one T cell receptor (beta chain). Its cognate antigen has yet to be identified. It has no much larger one-base neighbor in the sample; base qualities were not kept. After DNA extraction (Qiagen), TCRbeta V-D-J rearrangements were amplified in a bias-controlled manner and then sequenced at high throughput (immunoSEQ; Adaptive Biotech). In the paper's pipeline: The immunoSEQ Analyzer platform was used to analyze productive sequences at the sequence level. Clonality was calculated as 1 minus Pielou's evenness, with values from 0 (highly polyclonal) to 1 (monoclonal). Repertoire overlap between subsets was quantified with the Morisita index, from 0 (no similarity) to 1 (complete similarity). What TCRdb holds here is the immuneACCESS table cut down to in-frame rearrangements. Part of the clones is not present; checked against another copy, under half of the missing clones reflect an unresolved V gene, and the others are unexplained. V and J calls and clone size follow that table, whereas D and trimming were derived from the DNA. Across this sample there are 2,000 to 3,000 clones, with 70% to 85% seen only once. The ten largest clones represent around 14% of the sample.

Synovial fluid effusions were drawn by aspiration from the actively inflamed joints of psoriatic arthritis patients. Memory CD8+ T cells in synovial fluid were sorted patient by patient into Tc17 (IL-17A+) cells, bulk memory cells and Tc1 (IL-17A-IFNgamma+) cells in order to compare their TCR repertoires. The psoriatic arthritis patients fulfilled the Classification of Psoriatic Arthritis Study Group (CASPAR) criteria. Bulk memory CD8+ T cells were sorted as CD45RA-CD27+/- plus CD45RA+CD27- cells. A few patients with psoriatic arthritis provided sorted synovial fluid CD8+ T cell subsets that underwent TCRbeta sequencing. Synovial fluid mononuclear cells were isolated using Lymphoprep and were cryopreserved in liquid nitrogen prior to use. The medium used for cryopreservation was made up of approximately 55% fetal calf serum and around 9.4% dimethyl sulfoxide. The data were obtained in a study of IL-17A CD8 T cells in psoriatic arthritis synovium. Turning to the overall study: The goal of the study was to characterize the phenotype, molecular profile and function of synovial IL-17A+CD8+ T cells in the pathogenesis of psoriatic arthritis.

Broader findings and caveats from the paper: Because no psoriatic arthritis synovial tissue samples were available, cells were taken from synovial fluid instead of synovial tissue. Only a few patients were included in the TCR sequencing, a limited sample size that the authors acknowledged. Some individual clones occupied over 4% of the repertoire, though most synovial CD8+ subsets remained polyclonal.

V loses 3 bases, J loses 0 bases, and the germline ends lie 11 bases apart. The CDR3 numbers 15 residues from cysteine through phenylalanine. Only the CDR3 region is kept as DNA, spanning 45 bases read in frame from base 1. CDR1 MNHNS and CDR2 SASEGT are derived from the germline V gene. This receptor was taken from a human donor with psoriatic arthritis. This sequence uses TRBV6-1 and TRBJ1-1; the D gene remains uncertain. Sequencing used memory CD8+ T cells from synovial fluid. In light of the paper, this sample's cell subset or site label describes: bulk memory CD8+ T cells (CD45RA-CD27+/- and CD45RA+CD27-). The nucleotides are TGTGCCAGCAGTGACGGAGTTTTGATGAACACTGAAGCTTTCTTT. This encodes CASSDGVLMNTEAFF.